Presented here are 22 T cell receptor beta chains from one specimen sequenced in a study of blood T cell repertoires in COVID-19. TCRdb keeps only in-frame clones here, not all; method: immunoSEQ multiplex PCR. This table holds about 150,000 clones, approximately 80% found once. Input material: PBMCs or T cells enriched from blood (not recorded which). The receptors come from a woman aged 45 to 65 who had recovered from COVID-19.

The chain combines TRBV19 with TRBJ1-4; 9 nucleotides match TRBD1. The CDR3 sequence is 15 residues long. Losses at the gene ends were 5 bases for V and 7 bases for J; bases not matched to a gene: 8. CDR1 LNHDA and CDR2 SQIVND come from the germline V gene (reference sequence). The CDR3, as DNA: TGTGCCAGTAGTCCTTACAGGGGGCTAGGTGAAAAACTGTTTTTT. Protein: CASSPYRGLGEKLFF.

The rearrangement links TRBV4-2 to TRBJ1-4, with D maybe TRBD1 (6 bases). The germline V gene has CDR1 LGHNA and CDR2 YNFKEQ. This CDR3 spans 19 amino acids. The V gene lost 0 bases and the J gene lost 0 bases, with 17 bases spanning the gap. CDR3 loop: CASSQDLQGGGATNEKLFF. The DNA of the CDR3 is TGTGCCAGCAGCCAAGATCTGCAGGGAGGGGGGGCAACTAATGAAAAACTGTTTTTT.

V and J are TRBV19 and TRBJ1-4; D may be TRBD1 (5 bases). Trimming pared 10 bases from V and 5 bases from J, leaving 20 bases between. This CDR3 has 15 amino acids. CDR1 is LNHDA, CDR2 SQIVND, per germline (reference sequence). The CDR3 nucleotides are TGTGCCACCGCAGCGGGATGGGGGGGGAATGAAAAACTGTTTTTT. Residues: CATAAGWGGNEKLFF. Full variable domain (remainder filled in from reference TRBV19 and TRBJ1-4): DGGITQSPKYLFRKEGQNVTLSCEQNLNHDAMYWYRQDPGQGLRLIYYSQIVNDFQKGDIAEGYSVSREKKESFPLTVTSAQKNPTAFYLCATAAGWGGNEKLFFGSGTQLSVL.

The rearrangement uses TRBV11-2 and TRBJ2-2; no definite D call. This CDR3 has 12 amino acids. Germline V CDR1 and CDR2: SGHAT, FQNNGV. The germline V and J ends were trimmed by 5 bases and 9 bases, with 10 bases remaining between them. CDR3 in DNA: TGTGCCAGCAGCCGAGGAGTCTGGGAGCTGTTTTTT. The encoded protein is CASSRGVWELFF.

The rearrangement links TRBV6-6 to TRBJ2-7; weak D call: TRBD1 (5 bases). Germline V lookup: CDR1 MNHNY, CDR2 SVGAGI (reference sequence). V was clipped by 0 bases and J by 0 bases, with 9 bases between them. The CDR3 totals 15 residues. The CDR3 spells CASSYSGDSSYEQYV. CDR3 nucleotide sequence: TGTGCCAGCAGTTACTCTGGTGACAGCTCCTACGAGCAGTACGTC.

The J gene is TRBJ2-7, the V gene TRBV10-1, with 7 nucleotides matching TRBD1. This CDR3 is built from 15 residues. Losses at the gene ends were 0 bases for V and 2 bases for J; bases not matched to a gene: 4. From germline, CDR1 is WNHNN and CDR2 SYGVQD (reference sequence). The DNA for the CDR3 is TGCGCCAGCAGTGAGTCTCACAGGGGAACCTACGAGCAGTACTTC. Amino acid sequence: CASSESHRGTYEQYF.

The chain employs TRBV2 and TRBJ1-1, with D perhaps TRBD1 (6 bases). The ends were cut back, 6 bases at V and 0 bases at J, with 11 bases in the middle. The CDR3 covers 14 residues. Germline lookup yields CDR1 SNHLY and CDR2 FYNNEI. The CDR3 here is CASSGQSLNTEAFF. The CDR3 DNA is TGTGCCAGCAGCGGACAGTCCCTGAACACTGAAGCTTTCTTT.

A word on this clone: A junction end diverges from the germline sequence, so it may reflect a read error. The J gene is TRBJ2-2, the V gene TRBV2; weak D call: TRBD1 (6 bases). The germline gives CDR1 SNHLY, CDR2 FYNNEI. This CDR3 has 11 residues. CDR3 loop: CATSQGGELFF. In DNA form, the CDR3 reads TGTGCCACCAGTCAGGGGGGGGAGCTGTTTTTT.

As for this clone: This CDR3 is missing its conserved last phenylalanine or tryptophan, likely due to a read error. It is unclear where the CDR3 begins or ends on the DNA, so no DNA is shown, and the CDR3 is as TCRdb lists it. The chain links TRBV18 to TRBJ2-7; the table's D call, TRBD1, has no DNA check behind it. Germline assignment: CDR1 KGHSH and CDR2 LQKENI. Counting both end residues, the CDR3 totals 13 amino acids. The CDR3 reads CASSPQQGPSPLL.

To note about this clone: A much larger clone lies one base from this, so it may be a read error. The V and J genes are TRBV7-7 and TRBJ2-2; TRBD2 agrees at 13 bases. This CDR3 has 15 residues. After removal of 5 bases from V and 4 bases from J, the junction contained 1 base not matched to a gene. Germline-derived CDR1 and CDR2 are SSHAT and FNYEAQ (reference sequence). The CDR3 is CASSRTSGGTGELFF. The CDR3 coding sequence is TGTGCCAGCAGCCGGACTAGCGGGGGCACCGGGGAGCTGTTTTTT.

This rearrangement joins TRBV3-1 (or the pseudogene TRBV3-2) to TRBJ1-3; no firm D call. V lost 0 bases, J lost 0 bases, and 9 bases lay in between. The germline V gene has CDR1 LGHDT and CDR2 YNNKEL (reference sequence). The CDR3 sequence is 16 residues long. CDR3 coding DNA: TGTGCCAGCAGCCAAGATGCGGGCCCCTCTGGAAACACCATATATTTT. Encoded protein: CASSQDAGPSGNTIYF.

This chain links TRBV14 with TRBJ1-1; D remains unclear. With 5 bases removed from V and 1 base from J, the gap between germline ends came to 5 bases. The CDR3 sequence is 12 residues long. Germline loops: CDR1 SGHDN, CDR2 FVKESK. The CDR3 nucleotides are TGTGCCAGCAGCGCGGGGAACACTGAAGCTTTCTTT. Its protein product is CASSAGNTEAFF.

As to this clone: The sample contains more than one DNA sequence encoding this CDR3. The chain joins TRBV25-1 to TRBJ2-1, with a weak D call TRBD1 (6 bases). The CDR3 runs to 15 residues. With 4 bases removed from V and 0 bases from J, the gap between germline ends came to 10 bases. In germline, CDR1 is MGHDK, CDR2 SYGVNS. CDR3 in DNA: TGTGCCAGCAGTGTTACAGGGAGCTCCTACAATGAGCAGTTCTTC. As protein: CASSVTGSSYNEQFF.

This clone has a handful of counts. The chain couples TRBV28 to TRBJ1-2; the D gene is possibly TRBD1 (5 bases). The germline V gene encodes CDR1 MDHEN and CDR2 SYDVKM. The CDR3 totals 13 residues. Trimming shortened V by 1 base and J by 5 bases, and 8 bases separated the two germline ends. This chain's CDR3 is CASSLFQGYGYTF. The DNA for the CDR3 is TGTGCCAGCAGTTTATTTCAGGGTTATGGCTACACCTTC.

This clone was counted once. The chain joins TRBV9 to TRBJ1-1; no definite D call. The ends were cut back, 6 bases at V and 8 bases at J, with 17 bases in the middle. The CDR3 is made up of 13 amino acids. CDR1 SGDLS and CDR2 YYNGEE come from the germline V gene. CDR3 protein: CASTQGGRLEAFF. Written as DNA, the CDR3 is TGTGCCAGCACCCAAGGCGGAAGATTAGAAGCTTTCTTT.

This sequence joins TRBV3-1 (or the pseudogene TRBV3-2) and TRBJ2-3; 10 bases match TRBD2. With V trimmed by 0 bases and J by 3 bases, 12 bases remained unmatched. Per germline, CDR1 LGHDT and CDR2 YNNKEL (reference sequence). CDR3 length: 19 residues. Written as DNA, the CDR3 is TGTGCCAGCAGCCAAGATAGTCTTCGTAGCGGGGGGCGTACAGATACGCAGTATTTT. Translated, it gives CASSQDSLRSGGRTDTQYF.

This clone was seen a handful of times. The rearrangement joins TRBV7-9 to TRBJ2-3, with a tentative D call TRBD2 (5 bases). V lost 2 bases to trimming and J lost 3 bases, with 15 bases between them. The CDR3 has 16 residues. Germline V CDR1 and CDR2: SEHNR, FQNEAQ (reference sequence). This CDR3 reads CASSLSADSLTDTQYF. Here the CDR3 DNA reads TGTGCCAGCAGCTTAAGTGCGGACTCCCTAACAGATACGCAGTATTTT. Together with reference TRBV7-9 and TRBJ2-3, the CDR3 gives the full variable domain: DTGVSQNPRHKITKRGQNVTFRCDPISEHNRLYWYRQTLGQGPEFLTYFQNEAQLEKSRLLSDRFSAERPKGSFSTLEIQRTEQGDSAMYLCASSLSADSLTDTQYFGPGTRLTVL.

The V gene is TRBV19, the J gene TRBJ2-6, with 8 bases fitting TRBD1. Germline values: CDR1 LNHDA, CDR2 SQIVND (reference sequence). J gave up 1 base and V 6 bases, and 5 bases lay outside the gene matches. The CDR3 runs 16 residues. DNA for the CDR3: TGTGCCAGTAGGCCCCAGGGGGCTTCTGGGGCCAACGTCCTGACTTTC. Its translation is CASRPQGASGANVLTF.

For the CDR3, the DNA is TGCGCCAGCAGCGGCCGGGAGAATGAAGCTTTCTTT. Amino acid sequence: CASSGRENEAFF. The chain employs TRBV5-1 and TRBJ1-1; D ambiguous. Deletions cut 4 bases from V and 7 bases from J, with 11 bases between. The CDR3 loop spans 12 amino acids. Germline-derived CDR1 and CDR2 are SGHRS and YFSETQ.

This chain links TRBV6-2 or TRBV6-3 with TRBJ1-1; D possibly corresponds to TRBD1 (5 bases). Between the trimmed V and J ends, which lost 1 base and 4 bases, there was a span of 7 bases. The CDR3 extends over 13 amino acids. Germline CDR1 and CDR2: MNHEY and SVGEGT. CDR3 sequence reads: CASSYWGGTEAFF. The DNA for the CDR3 is TGTGCCAGCAGTTACTGGGGGGGCACTGAAGCTTTCTTT.

The table lists this clone with a few counts. The chain couples TRBV27 to TRBJ1-5; no reliable D call. V shed 5 bases and J shed 4 bases, with 3 bases lying between them. Germline V gives CDR1 MNHEY, CDR2 SMNVEV (reference sequence). The CDR3 sequence is 11 residues long. The CDR3 DNA reads as TGTGCCAGCAGTCGGAATCAGCCCCAGCATTTT. Protein sequence: CASSRNQPQHF.

The chain recombines TRBV10-3 with TRBJ1-1; a possible D gene is TRBD1 (5 bases). V dropped 11 bases and J dropped 1 base, with 11 bases sitting between them. CDR1 is ENHRY and CDR2 is SYGVKD in the germline V gene. The CDR3 has 12 amino acids. The CDR3 spells CAGGGRNTEAFF. The CDR3 DNA is TGTGCCGGTGGGGGGAGGAACACTGAAGCTTTCTTT.